This paragraph reports one T cell receptor beta chain. Its cognate antigen is unknown. Sequenced by immunoSEQ multiplex PCR; TCRdb stores in-frame clones only, minus some. Found here are about 160,000 clones, more than 85% of them singletons; the top ten hold over 0.7%. The data were obtained in a study of T cell responses to AZD1222 COVID-19 vaccine. General study points: White British donors predominated, females outnumbered males, and clonal diversity was possibly underestimated.

This sample comprised peripheral blood, obtained on day 0 of AZD1222 vaccination. The sequence came from an adult in good health.

CDR3 bases: TGCGCCAGCAGTCGAACAATAGGACAGGGCCCCATTTATGGCTACACCTTC. Translated, it gives CASSRTIGQGPIYGYTF. This chain connects TRBV4-1 to TRBJ1-2, with 8 bases that match TRBD1. CDR3 length: 17 amino acids. CDR1 MGHRA and CDR2 YSYEKL come from the germline V gene. Trimming at V came to 6 bases and at J to 5 bases, leaving 17 bases not matched to a gene.